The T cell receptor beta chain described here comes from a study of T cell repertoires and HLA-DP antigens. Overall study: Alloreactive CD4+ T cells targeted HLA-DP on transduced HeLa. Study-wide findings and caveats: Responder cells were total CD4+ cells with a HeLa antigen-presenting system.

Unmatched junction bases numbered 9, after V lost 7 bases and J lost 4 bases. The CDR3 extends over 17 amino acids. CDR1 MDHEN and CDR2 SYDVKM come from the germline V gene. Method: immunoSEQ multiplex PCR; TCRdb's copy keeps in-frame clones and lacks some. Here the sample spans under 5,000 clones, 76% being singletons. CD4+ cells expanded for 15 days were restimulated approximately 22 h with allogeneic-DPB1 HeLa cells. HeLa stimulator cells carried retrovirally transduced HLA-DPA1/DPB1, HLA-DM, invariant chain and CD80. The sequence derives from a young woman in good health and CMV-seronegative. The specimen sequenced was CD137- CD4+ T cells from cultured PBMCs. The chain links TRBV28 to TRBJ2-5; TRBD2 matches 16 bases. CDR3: CASTLLGLAGGTETQYF. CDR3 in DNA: TGTGCCAGCACCCTATTGGGACTAGCGGGGGGGACAGAGACCCAGTACTTC.